The rows below give T cell receptor beta chains drawn from one sample of a study of cytomegalovirus exposure and HLA in healthy donors. Sequencing used immunoSEQ multiplex PCR; TCRdb keeps in-frame clones, though not all of them. This sample has about 73,000 clones, with approximately 95% found just once. Input material: PBMCs. The receptors were sampled from a man younger than 35 in good health and CMV-seronegative. Each CDR3 is given with its conserved first and last residue.

TRBV11-3	TRBJ1-3	CASSSQGGSGNTIYF
TRBV30	TRBJ2-5	CAWSVGARETQYF
TRBV19	TRBJ2-6	CASSIRGTGANVLTF
TRBV5-5	TRBJ1-2	CASSFRQENNYGYTF
TRBV6-6	TRBJ1-5	CASSRDSPSLAAF
TRBV6-5	TRBJ1-5	CASRLSGAPSQPQHF
TRBV4-3	TRBJ2-3	CARYTDTQYF
TRBV6-6	TRBJ2-1	CASSPAGGEQFF
TRBV6-1	TRBJ2-1	CASYLAGGFGEQFF
TRBV30	TRBJ2-7	CAWSVLDRTGGSYEQYF
TRBV7-9	TRBJ2-7	CASSRSRGLSYEQYF
TRBV27	TRBJ2-1	CASSLRDSQFF
TRBV9	TRBJ2-2	CASSVGRATTGELFF
TRBV29-1	TRBJ2-2	CSVVGEANTGELFF
TRBV27	TRBJ2-1	CASTQGFAYNEQFF
TRBV7-9	TRBJ2-7	CASSLGGSDEQYF
TRBV7-9	TRBJ2-2	CASSLFGVTALNTGELFF
TRBV28	TRBJ2-6	CASSLGTSSSGANVLTF
TRBV5-1	TRBJ1-1	CASSLKQGATEAFF
TRBV30	TRBJ2-2	CAWSSGLNTGELFF